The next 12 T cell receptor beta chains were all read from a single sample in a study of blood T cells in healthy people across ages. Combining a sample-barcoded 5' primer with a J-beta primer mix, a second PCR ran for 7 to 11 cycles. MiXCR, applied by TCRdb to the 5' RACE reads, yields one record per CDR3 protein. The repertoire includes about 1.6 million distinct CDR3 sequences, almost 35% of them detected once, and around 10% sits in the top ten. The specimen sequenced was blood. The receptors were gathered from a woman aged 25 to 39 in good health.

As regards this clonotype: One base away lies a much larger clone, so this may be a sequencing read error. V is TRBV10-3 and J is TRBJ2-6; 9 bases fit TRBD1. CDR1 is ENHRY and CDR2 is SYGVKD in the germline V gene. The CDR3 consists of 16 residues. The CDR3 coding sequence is TGTGCCATCAGTGCCGGGACAGGGACTGGGGCCAACGTCCGGACTTTC. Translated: CAISAGTGTGANVRTF.

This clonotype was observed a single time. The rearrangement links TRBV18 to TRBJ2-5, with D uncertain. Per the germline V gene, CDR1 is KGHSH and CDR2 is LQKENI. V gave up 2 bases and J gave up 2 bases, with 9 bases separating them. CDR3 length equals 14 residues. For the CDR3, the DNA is TGTGCCAGCTCACCATCCTACGGGCAAGAGACCCAGTACTTC. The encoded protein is CASSPSYGQETQYF.

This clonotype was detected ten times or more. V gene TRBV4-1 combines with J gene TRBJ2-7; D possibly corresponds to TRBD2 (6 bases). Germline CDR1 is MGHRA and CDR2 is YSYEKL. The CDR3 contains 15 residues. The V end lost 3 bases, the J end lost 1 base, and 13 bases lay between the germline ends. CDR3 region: CASSHPGTGSYEQYF. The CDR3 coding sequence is TGCGCCAGCAGCCACCCCGGGACTGGATCCTACGAGCAGTACTTC.

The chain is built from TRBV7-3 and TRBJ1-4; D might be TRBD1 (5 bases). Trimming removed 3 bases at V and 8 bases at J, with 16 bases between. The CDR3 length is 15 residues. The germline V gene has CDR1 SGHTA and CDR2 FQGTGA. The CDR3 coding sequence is TGTGCCAGCAGCTTTCTAGGAACAGCAGGGGAAAAACTGTTTTTT. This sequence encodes CASSFLGTAGEKLFF. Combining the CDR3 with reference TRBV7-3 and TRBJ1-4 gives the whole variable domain GAGVSQTPSNKVTEKGKYVELRCDPISGHTALYWYRQSLGQGPEFLIYFQGTGAADDSGLPNDRFFAVRPEGSVSTLKIQRTERGDSAVYLCASSFLGTAGEKLFFGSGTQLSVL.

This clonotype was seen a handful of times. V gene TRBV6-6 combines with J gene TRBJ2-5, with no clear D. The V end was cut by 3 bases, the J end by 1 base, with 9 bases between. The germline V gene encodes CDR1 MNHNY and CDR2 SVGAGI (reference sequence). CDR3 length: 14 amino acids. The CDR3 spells CASSYWSFQETQYF. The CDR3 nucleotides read TGTGCCAGCAGTTATTGGTCCTTCCAAGAGACCCAGTACTTC.

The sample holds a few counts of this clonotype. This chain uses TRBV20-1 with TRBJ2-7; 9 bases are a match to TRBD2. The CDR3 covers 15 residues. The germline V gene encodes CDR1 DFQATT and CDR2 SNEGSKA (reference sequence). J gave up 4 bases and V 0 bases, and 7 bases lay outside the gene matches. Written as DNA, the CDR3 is TGCAGTGCTAGAGATCACGCGGGAGGGGGTTACGAGCAGTACTTC. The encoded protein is CSARDHAGGGYEQYF.

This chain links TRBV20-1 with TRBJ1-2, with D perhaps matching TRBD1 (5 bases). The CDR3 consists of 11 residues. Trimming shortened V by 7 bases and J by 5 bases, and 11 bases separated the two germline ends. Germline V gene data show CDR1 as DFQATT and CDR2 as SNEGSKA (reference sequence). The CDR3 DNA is TGCAGTGGGGGCCAGACGTATGGCTACACCTTC. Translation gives CSGGQTYGYTF.

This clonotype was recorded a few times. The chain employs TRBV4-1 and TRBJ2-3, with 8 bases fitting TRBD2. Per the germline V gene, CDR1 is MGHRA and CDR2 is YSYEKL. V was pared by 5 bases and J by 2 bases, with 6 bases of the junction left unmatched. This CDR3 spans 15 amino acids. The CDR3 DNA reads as TGCGCCAGCAGCTATACAGCGGGGGCCACAGATACGCAGTATTTT. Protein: CASSYTAGATDTQYF.

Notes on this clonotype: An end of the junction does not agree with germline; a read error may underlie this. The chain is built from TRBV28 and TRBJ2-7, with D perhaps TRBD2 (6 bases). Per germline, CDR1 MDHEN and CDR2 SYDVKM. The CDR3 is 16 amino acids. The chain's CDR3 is CAGSSSSSVLIYEQYF. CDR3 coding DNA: TGTGCCGGCAGTTCTTCCTCTAGCGTCCTCATCTACGAGCAGTACTTC.

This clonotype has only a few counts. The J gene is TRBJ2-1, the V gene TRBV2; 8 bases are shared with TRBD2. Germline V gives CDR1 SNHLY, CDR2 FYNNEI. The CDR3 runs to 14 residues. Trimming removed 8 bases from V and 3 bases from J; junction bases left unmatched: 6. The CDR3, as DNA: TGTGCCAGCTCGACTAGCGCCCGCTACAATGAGCAGTTCTTC. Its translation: CASSTSARYNEQFF. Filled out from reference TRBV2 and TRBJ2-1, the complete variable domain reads EPEVTQTPSHQVTQMGQEVILRCVPISNHLYFYWYRQILGQKVEFLVSFYNNEISEKSEIFDDQFSVERPDGSNFTLKIRSTKLEDSAMYFCASSTSARYNEQFFGPGTRLTVL.

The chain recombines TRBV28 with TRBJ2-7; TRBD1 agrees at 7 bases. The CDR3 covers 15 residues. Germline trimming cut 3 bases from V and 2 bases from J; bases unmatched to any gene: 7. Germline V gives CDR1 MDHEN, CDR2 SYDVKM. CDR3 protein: CASSFYRGNAYEQYF. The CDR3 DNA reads TGTGCCAGCAGTTTTTACAGGGGAAATGCCTACGAGCAGTACTTC.

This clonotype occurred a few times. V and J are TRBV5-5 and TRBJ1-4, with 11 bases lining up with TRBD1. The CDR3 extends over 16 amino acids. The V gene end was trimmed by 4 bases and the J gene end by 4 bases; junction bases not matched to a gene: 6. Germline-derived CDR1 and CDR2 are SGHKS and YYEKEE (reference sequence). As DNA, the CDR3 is TGTGCCAGCAGCATCCCCGGGACAGGGGGTAATGAAAAACTGTTTTTT. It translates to CASSIPGTGGNEKLFF.